This TCR beta chain was profiled in a study of blood T cell repertoires in COVID-19. Study overall: Italy, Spain and the United States were the sources of the convalescent and acute COVID-19 samples.

Only in-frame clones appear in the TCRdb table, and some are missing; sequencing was by immunoSEQ multiplex PCR. Of more than 10,000 clones listed, 90% are singletons. The receptor was derived from a man between 65 and 85 years old with active COVID-19. Material for sequencing was peripheral blood.

The CDR3 nucleotides are TGTGCCAGCAGCTTGGCCTTAGACAGGGGATCCAATCAGCCCCAGCATTTT. It is translated as CASSLALDRGSNQPQHF. This chain joins TRBV5-6 and TRBJ1-5, with 8 nucleotides matching TRBD1. The CDR3 is made up of 17 amino acids. The trim removed 0 bases at V and 3 bases at J, leaving 8 bases unmatched. Germline V lookup: CDR1 SGHDT, CDR2 YYEEEE.